This entry is about one T cell receptor beta chain. As yet, its antigen is unknown. One end of the junction is discordant with germline, which a read error may explain. TCRbeta libraries were built with three rounds of nested PCR, modified from ARM-PCR. TCRdb itself ran the multiplex PCR reads through MiXCR, one entry per CDR3 protein. The table has about 200,000 distinct CDR3 sequences, 70% to 75% seen once. The data derive from a study of tumor and adjacent non-tumor tissue in lung cancer. Study observations and caveats: TCR diversity was significantly greater in tumor than normal lung tissue.

No cell sorting was done before RNA was extracted from the tissue. The length of the CDR3 is 16 residues. The source is a man aged 60-69 years with non-small cell lung cancer. This chain uses TRBV12-3 or TRBV12-4 with TRBJ2-1, with 7 positions matching TRBD2. Source material: lung tumor tissue. The CDR3 reads CVSSYRTSGRNNEQFF. The CDR3 nucleotides are TGTGTCAGCAGTTATAGGACTAGTGGGAGAAACAATGAGCAGTTCTTC.